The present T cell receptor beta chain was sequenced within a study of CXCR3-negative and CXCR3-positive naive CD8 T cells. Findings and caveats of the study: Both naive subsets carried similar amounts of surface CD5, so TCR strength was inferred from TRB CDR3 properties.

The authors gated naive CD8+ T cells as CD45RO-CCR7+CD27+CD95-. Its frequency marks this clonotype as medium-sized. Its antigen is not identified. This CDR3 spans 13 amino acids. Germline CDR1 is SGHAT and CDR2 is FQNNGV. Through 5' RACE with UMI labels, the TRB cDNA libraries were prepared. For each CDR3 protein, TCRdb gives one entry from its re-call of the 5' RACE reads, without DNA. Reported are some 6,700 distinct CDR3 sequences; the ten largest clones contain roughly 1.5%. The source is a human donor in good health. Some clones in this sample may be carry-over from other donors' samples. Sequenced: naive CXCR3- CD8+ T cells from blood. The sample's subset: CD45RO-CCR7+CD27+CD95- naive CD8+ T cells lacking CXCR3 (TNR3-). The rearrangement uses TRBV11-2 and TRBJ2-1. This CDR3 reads CASSLSSINEQFF.